The sequence of this TCR beta chain was determined in a study of T cells in Graves' hyperthyroidism and ophthalmopathy. Hyperthyroidism patients were newly diagnosed, had disease duration under 2 months, and were aged 18 to 65 years. Every diagnosis used clinical symptoms, serum thyroxine and TRAb, thyroid ultrasound and orbital computed tomography. RNA transcripts were the template for amplifying TCR beta CDR3 regions. The HTBI set primed first-round TCR CDR3 RT-PCR. TCRdb re-called the multiplex PCR reads with MiXCR, one entry per CDR3 protein. The sample has about 270,000 distinct CDR3 sequences, about 15% seen once. Germline CDR1 LGHNA, CDR2 YSLEER. Trimming left V 1 base short and J 6 bases short, with 12 bases between. The CDR3 has 15 amino acids. Study-wide results and limits: A model of 13 V-J features distinguished ophthalmopathy from stable hyperthyroidism. Ophthalmopathy onset followed model prediction by a median roughly 6.5 months.

On this clonotype: Its target is unknown.

Sequenced: blood. The J gene is TRBJ2-2, the V gene TRBV4-3; unclear D gene. The clonotype comes from a woman aged 50 to 60 with Graves' hyperthyroidism that later progressed to Graves' ophthalmopathy. The CDR3 sequence is CASSQGHGPPGELFF. Here the CDR3 DNA reads TGCGCCAGCAGCCAAGGCCACGGGCCCCCCGGGGAGCTGTTTTTT.